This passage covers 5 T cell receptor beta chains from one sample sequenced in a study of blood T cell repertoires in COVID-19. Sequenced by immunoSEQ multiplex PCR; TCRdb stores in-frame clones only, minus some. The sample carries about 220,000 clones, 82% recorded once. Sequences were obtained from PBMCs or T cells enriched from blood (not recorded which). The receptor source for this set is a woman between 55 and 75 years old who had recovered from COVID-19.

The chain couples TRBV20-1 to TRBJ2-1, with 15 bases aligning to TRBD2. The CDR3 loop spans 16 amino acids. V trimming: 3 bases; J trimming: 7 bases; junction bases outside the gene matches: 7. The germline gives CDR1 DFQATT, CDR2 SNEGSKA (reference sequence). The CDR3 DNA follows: TGCAGTGCTAGTAAGATGGGGACTAGCGGGAGGAATGAGCAGTTCTTC. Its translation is CSASKMGTSGRNEQFF.

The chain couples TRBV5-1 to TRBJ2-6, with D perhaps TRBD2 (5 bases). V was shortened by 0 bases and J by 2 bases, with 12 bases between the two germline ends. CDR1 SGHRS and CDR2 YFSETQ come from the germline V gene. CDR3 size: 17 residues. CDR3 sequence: CASSLAGAGAGANVLTF. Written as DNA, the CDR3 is TGCGCCAGCAGCTTGGCTGGCGCGGGTGCTGGGGCCAACGTCCTGACTTTC.

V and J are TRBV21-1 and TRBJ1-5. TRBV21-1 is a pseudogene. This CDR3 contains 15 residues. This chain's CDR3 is CASSKGEFSDQPQHF. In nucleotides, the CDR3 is TGTGCCAGCAGCAAAGGGGAGTTTTCAGATCAGCCCCAGCATTTT.

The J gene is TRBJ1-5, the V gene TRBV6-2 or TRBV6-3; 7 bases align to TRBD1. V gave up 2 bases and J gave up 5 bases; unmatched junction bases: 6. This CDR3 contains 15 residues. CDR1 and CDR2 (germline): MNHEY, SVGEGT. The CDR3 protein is CASSYGEGGHQPQHF. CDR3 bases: TGTGCCAGCAGTTACGGTGAAGGGGGCCATCAGCCCCAGCATTTT.

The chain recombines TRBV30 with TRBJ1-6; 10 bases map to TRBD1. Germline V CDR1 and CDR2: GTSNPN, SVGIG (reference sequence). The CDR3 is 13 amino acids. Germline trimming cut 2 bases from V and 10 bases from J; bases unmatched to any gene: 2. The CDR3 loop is CAWSRTGGSPLHF. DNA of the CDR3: TGTGCCTGGAGTCGGACAGGGGGATCACCCCTCCACTTT.